Presented here are 2 T cell receptor beta chains from one specimen sequenced in a study of T cell changes during pregnancy in multiple sclerosis. Sequencing was performed with immunoSEQ multiplex PCR; in TCRdb, only in-frame clones are kept and a portion is missing. In the table there are under 90,000 clones, approximately 95% of which are singletons. Sequences were derived from peripheral blood, sampled in the second trimester of pregnancy. The receptors were gathered from a female donor in good health, enrolled as a control in a pregnancy study.

The chain is built from TRBV28 and TRBJ1-1; no definite D call. This CDR3 is built from 13 residues. Trimming stripped 5 bases from V and 1 base from J, with 8 bases between. Per the germline V gene, CDR1 is MDHEN and CDR2 is SYDVKM. The CDR3 protein is CASSPRGNTEAFF. The CDR3 DNA reads as TGTGCCAGCAGTCCGCGGGGGAACACTGAAGCTTTCTTT. Looking up the rest from reference TRBV28 and TRBJ1-1 gives the full variable domain: DVKVTQSSRYLVKRTGEKVFLECVQDMDHENMFWYRQDPGLGLRLIYFSYDVKMKEKGDIPEGYSVSREKKERFSLILESASTNQTSMYLCASSPRGNTEAFFGQGTRLTVV.

This chain joins TRBV6-5 and TRBJ2-2; no clear D. Trimming pared 10 bases from V and 0 bases from J, leaving 12 bases between. From germline, CDR1 is MNHEY and CDR2 SVGAGI. CDR3 length equals 14 residues. CDR3 sequence: CAISRGANTGELFF. DNA of the CDR3: TGTGCCATTTCACGCGGAGCGAACACCGGGGAGCTGTTTTTT.